The rows below give T cell receptor beta chains drawn from one sample of a study of blood T cell repertoires in COVID-19. Repertoires were generated with immunoSEQ multiplex PCR, while TCRdb's copy carries only in-frame clones and drops some. Among roughly 250,000 clones listed, 70% to 85% were seen once. Sequenced input: peripheral blood. The receptors derive from a human donor with COVID-19, enrolled during active disease. The donor label of this sample is uncertain. Each CDR3 is given with its conserved first and last residue. The order of the fields is V gene, D gene, J gene, clone size, CDR3 DNA, CDR3 protein. D genes are given only for firm matches. Expanded clones are given a class, and other clones once, few, many or no size at all.

TRBV11-2	TRBD2	TRBJ2-1	-	TGTGCCAGCAGCTTCACTAGCGGATACAATGAGCAGTTCTTC	CASSFTSGYNEQFF
TRBV5-1	TRBD1	TRBJ2-7	-	TGCGCCAGCAGTTCGACAGGGGCTCCGTCCTACGAGCAGTACTTC	CASSSTGAPSYEQYF
TRBV6-2/TRBV6-3	TRBD1	TRBJ2-4	-	TGTGCCAGCAGTTACTCGAGAGGGGGCCGGCCGTACTTC	CASSYSRGGRPYF
TRBV28	TRBD2	TRBJ2-3	-	TGTGCCAGCACCACTAGCGGAAGTAGCACAGATACGCAGTATTTT	CASTTSGSSTDTQYF
TRBV28	-	TRBJ1-1	few	TGTGCCAGCAGCGGAGGGGAAGGCACTGAAGCTTTCTTT	CASSGGEGTEAFF
TRBV5-1	-	TRBJ1-2	-	TGCGCCAGCAGCCCACGCCCACAGATATATGGCTACACCTTC	CASSPRPQIYGYTF
TRBV20-1	-	TRBJ2-7	-	TGCAGTGCTAGTACTATCCTAGGACGGGGGTTATACGAGCAGTACTTC	CSASTILGRGLYEQYF
TRBV28	-	TRBJ1-1	-	TGTGCCAGCAGTTCCAACACACAAACGAACACTGAAGCTTTCTTT	CASSSNTQTNTEAFF
TRBV2	-	TRBJ2-7	-	TGTGCCAGCCATCGGGGGTTCGAGCAGTACTTC	CASHRGFEQYF
TRBV6-5	TRBD1	TRBJ2-1	-	TGTGCCAGCAGGGTGGGACAGGGGGTATACAATGAGCAGTTCTTC	CASRVGQGVYNEQFF
TRBV2	TRBD2	TRBJ2-1	-	TGTGCCAGCAGTGTTGAAGGACTAGCGGGAAACAATGAGCAGTTCTTC	CASSVEGLAGNNEQFF
TRBV19	-	TRBJ1-1	-	TGTGCCAGTAGTATAGTAGCTCGGGCGGGGAACACTGAAGCTTTCTTT	CASSIVARAGNTEAFF
TRBV9	-	TRBJ1-2	once	TGTGCCAGCAGCCTCGGACAGCCCCTCTATGGCTACACCTTC	CASSLGQPLYGYTF
TRBV19	-	TRBJ1-5	-	TGTGCCAGTAGTTATCTACTTAGCAATCAGCCCCAGCATTTT	CASSYLLSNQPQHF
TRBV11-2	-	TRBJ1-6	-	TGTGCCAGCAGCTTCGGTGGGGCGGTGAATTCACCCCTCCACTTT	CASSFGGAVNSPLHF
TRBV5-1	-	TRBJ2-1	-	TGCGCCAGCAACATCGGCAGCGATTCCTACAATGAGCAGTTCTTC	CASNIGSDSYNEQFF
TRBV29-1	-	TRBJ1-3	-	TGCAGCGTGTATTCTGGAAACACCATATATTTT	CSVYSGNTIYF
TRBV5-5	-	TRBJ1-6	-	TGTGCCAGCAGCCTCAATTCGGATAATTCACCCCTCCACTTT	CASSLNSDNSPLHF
TRBV28	-	TRBJ1-2	-	TGTGCCAGCAGTTTATTTCGGGGAAGCGGCTACACCTTC	CASSLFRGSGYTF
TRBV10-2	TRBD2	TRBJ2-5	-	TGCGCCAGCAGTCTAGCGGGAGAGGTAGAGACCCAGTACTTC	CASSLAGEVETQYF
TRBV4-3	-	TRBJ2-7	-	TGCGCCAGCAGCCAGAGATCAGGGCCCTTCTACGAGCAGTACTTC	CASSQRSGPFYEQYF
TRBV9	TRBD1	TRBJ2-1	once	TGTGCCAGCAGCGTAGCGATGGGACAGGGAGATGAGCAGTTCTTC	CASSVAMGQGDEQFF
TRBV9	-	TRBJ2-5	-	TGTGCCAGCAGCGGAACTGAGGGCCCGGAGACCCAGTACTTC	CASSGTEGPETQYF
TRBV5-4	-	TRBJ1-5	-	TGTGCCAGCTCCCGGGGGGGAGGCGATCAGCCCCAGCATTTT	CASSRGGGDQPQHF
TRBV28	-	TRBJ1-3	-	TGTGCCAGCACACTCCGGGCTGGAAACACCATATATTTT	CASTLRAGNTIYF
TRBV6-6	-	TRBJ1-2	-	TGTGCCAGCAGTCGAGCCACCCTCGGTCGCAACTATGGCTACACCTTC	CASSRATLGRNYGYTF
TRBV6-5	TRBD2	TRBJ2-7	-	TGTGCCAGCAGTTACGGACTAGCGGGAACCTACGAGCAGTACTTC	CASSYGLAGTYEQYF
TRBV7-8	-	TRBJ1-4	-	TGTGCCAGCAGCCTTGCAACTAATGAAAAACTGTTTTTT	CASSLATNEKLFF
TRBV6-5	TRBD2	TRBJ2-2	once	TGTGCCAGCAGTTACTCTGGCGGGGGAGCACGCGGGGAGCTGTTTTTT	CASSYSGGGARGELFF
TRBV6-5	TRBD2	TRBJ2-1	-	TGTGCCAGCAGGGGAACTAGCGGGCCCTTGGTTGAGCAGTTCTTC	CASRGTSGPLVEQFF
TRBV2	TRBD1	TRBJ2-7	-	TGTGCCAGCAAGACAGGGACCTACGAGCAGTACTTC	CASKTGTYEQYF
TRBV24-1	TRBD1	TRBJ1-1	-	TGTGCCACCAGTGACGCTCGGACAGGGTTCACTGAAGCTTTCTTT	CATSDARTGFTEAFF
TRBV6-2/TRBV6-3	-	TRBJ1-1	-	TGTGCCAGCAGTTACCACACCGATCTGAACACTGAAGCTTTCTTT	CASSYHTDLNTEAFF
TRBV7-2	-	TRBJ2-5	few	TGTGCCAGCAGGAGGGCAAGGGAGACCCAGTACTTC	CASRRARETQYF
TRBV5-1	TRBD2	TRBJ2-1	-	TGCGCCAGCAGCTTGGGCGGGAGGTCCGGATACAATGAGCAGTTCTTC	CASSLGGRSGYNEQFF
TRBV28	-	TRBJ2-2	-	TGTGCCAGCCTCCGGGATCACACCGGGGAGCTGTTTTTT	CASLRDHTGELFF
TRBV28	-	TRBJ1-6	-	TGTGCCAGCAGTTTGGTGGGAGGGGATAATTCACCCCTCCACTTT	CASSLVGGDNSPLHF
TRBV28	TRBD1	TRBJ1-6	-	TGTGCCAGCAGTTTCTCGGGACAGACCTCACCCCTCCACTTT	CASSFSGQTSPLHF
TRBV18	-	TRBJ1-3	-	TGTGCCAGCTCACCAACCAGCGAGGGAAGAAACACCATATATTTT	CASSPTSEGRNTIYF
TRBV21-1	-	TRBJ1-5	-	TGTGCCAGCAGCAAAGGGGGGCGGCCCCAGCATTTT	CASSKGGRPQHF
TRBV19	TRBD1	TRBJ1-5	-	TGTGCCAGTAGTACGGACAGGACAAGCAATCAGCCCCAGCATTTT	CASSTDRTSNQPQHF
TRBV7-9	-	TRBJ2-3	-	TGTGCCAGCAGCTTAGATTGGCTAGATGGCACAGATACGCAGTATTTT	CASSLDWLDGTDTQYF
TRBV29-1	-	TRBJ1-1	-	TGCAGCGGCCGACAGGAGATAAACACTGAAGCTTTCTTT	CSGRQEINTEAFF
TRBV4-1	TRBD2	TRBJ2-7	once	TGCGCCAGCAGCCAGAATCAGGCGGCGGGAGGTTCCGAGCAGTACTTC	CASSQNQAAGGSEQYF
TRBV6-5	TRBD1	TRBJ1-1	-	TGTGCCAGTAGACAGGGCTTGAACACTGAAGCTTTCTTT	CASRQGLNTEAFF
TRBV30	TRBD1	TRBJ1-1	-	TGTGCCCGGACACAGGGGAGCCTGTACACTGAAGCTTTCTTT	CARTQGSLYTEAFF